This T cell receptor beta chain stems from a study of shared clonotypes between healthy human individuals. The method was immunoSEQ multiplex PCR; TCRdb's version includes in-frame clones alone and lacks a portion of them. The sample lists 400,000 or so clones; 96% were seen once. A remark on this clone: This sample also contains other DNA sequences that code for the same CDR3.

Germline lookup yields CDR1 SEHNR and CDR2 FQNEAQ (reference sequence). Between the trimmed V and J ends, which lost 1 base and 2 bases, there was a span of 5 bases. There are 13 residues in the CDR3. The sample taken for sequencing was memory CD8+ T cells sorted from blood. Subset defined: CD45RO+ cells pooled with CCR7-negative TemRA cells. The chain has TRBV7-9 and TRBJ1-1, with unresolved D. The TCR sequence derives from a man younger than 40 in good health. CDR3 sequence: CASSLDSNTEAFF. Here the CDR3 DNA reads TGTGCCAGCAGCTTAGACAGCAACACTGAAGCTTTCTTT.